This TCR beta chain was obtained from a study of cytomegalovirus exposure and HLA in healthy donors. This clone was counted between two and nine times. A multiplex PCR was run with 60 Vbeta primers and 13 Jbeta primers. Data came from immunoSEQ multiplex PCR; TCRdb stores just in-frame clones and leaves some out. Of more than 85,000 clones in the sample, about 81% were seen once. The CDR3 is 16 residues long. V shed 0 bases and J 4 bases; nucleotides not matched to a gene: 4. Germline V gene lookup returns CDR1 SGDLS and CDR2 YYNGEE. Source material: PBMCs. The receptor's source is a man younger than 40 in good health and CMV-seronegative. The chain carries TRBV9 and TRBJ2-1; TRBD2 agrees at 10 bases. CDR3 in DNA: TGTGCCAGCAGCGTAGAGGGACTAGCGCTTTACAATGAGCAGTTCTTC. This codes for CASSVEGLALYNEQFF.